This T cell receptor (beta chain) was obtained from a study of T-cell memory formation after mild COVID-19. Each CDR3 protein is one row after TCRdb ran MiXCR on the 5' RACE reads. Among about 350,000 distinct CDR3 sequences listed, approximately 15% were seen once. Germline V CDR1 and CDR2: ENHRY, SYGVKD. CDR3 length: 15 amino acids. Germline trimming cut 8 bases from V and 0 bases from J; bases unmatched to any gene: 7. This chain links TRBV10-3 with TRBJ2-1; 7 nucleotides align to TRBD2. The TCR comes from a man between 18 and 35 years old who had mild COVID-19 (a few samples of this study predate the infection). Cell type and time point are not known. The sequenced material came from PBMCs or a T cell subset sorted from them (not recorded which). As DNA, the CDR3 is TGTGCCATCCTTCCAGCGGGGAGCTCCTACAATGAGCAGTTCTTC. It is translated as CAILPAGSSYNEQFF.